The entry below describes one T cell receptor (beta chain). This sample stems from a study of memory B cells and T cells in multiple sclerosis. Assay: immunoSEQ multiplex PCR; the TCRdb copy retains only in-frame clones and omits some. The sample includes some 500 clones, roughly 80% of them seen just once. Germline assignment: CDR1 SGHRS and CDR2 YFSETQ. V lost 6 bases, J lost 15 bases, and 19 bases lay in between. This CDR3 has 12 amino acids. The material sequenced was brain tissue. This sequence joins TRBV5-1 and TRBJ2-1, with a tentative D call TRBD2 (5 bases). The TCR comes from a human donor with multiple sclerosis. CDR3 region: CASTSTTTIWFF. In DNA, the CDR3 is TGCGCCAGCACCTCTACGACGACTATATGGTTCTTC. The full variable domain, with the rest looked up from reference TRBV5-1 and TRBJ2-1, is KAGVTQTPRYLIKTRGQQVTLSCSPISGHRSVSWYQQTPGQGLQFLFEYFSETQRNKGNFPGRFSGRQFSNSRSEMNVSTLELGDSALYLCASTSTTTIWFFGPGTRLTVL.